A single sample gave rise to the 23 T cell receptor beta chains below, sequenced in a study of blood T cell repertoires in COVID-19. The data were produced by immunoSEQ multiplex PCR, yet TCRdb's version contains in-frame clones alone and is incomplete. The sample gives tens of thousands of clones, roughly nine tenths of which show up once; 5.1% is in the top ten. The sample taken for sequencing was peripheral blood. Receptors originate from a man older than 75 in a cohort sampled during active COVID-19.

The chain is built from TRBV7-2 and TRBJ1-5; tentative D call: TRBD1 (6 bases). Germline CDR1 SGHTA, CDR2 FQGNSA. The CDR3 contains 13 residues. Trimming removed 1 base from V and 6 bases from J, with 7 bases in between. The CDR3 protein is CASSLDRVQPQHF. The CDR3 DNA reads as TGTGCCAGCAGCTTAGACAGGGTTCAGCCCCAGCATTTT.

This clone was seen just once. The chain couples TRBV6-5 to TRBJ1-2; D ambiguous. CDR1 is MNHEY, CDR2 SVGAGI, per germline. This CDR3 contains 14 residues. The V end lost 2 bases, the J end lost 2 bases, and 9 bases lay between the germline ends. The DNA for the CDR3 is TGTGCCAGCAGTTACGAGGGAGCCAACTATGGCTACACCTTC. Amino acid sequence: CASSYEGANYGYTF.

The chain employs TRBV19 and TRBJ1-1, with a possible D match to TRBD1 (6 bases). This CDR3 contains 17 residues. Germline CDR1 and CDR2: LNHDA and SQIVND (reference sequence). Trimming cost V 3 bases and J 6 bases, with 23 bases left between them. The CDR3 spells CASSMHRYGTLGAEAFF. CDR3 DNA: TGTGCCAGTAGTATGCACAGGTACGGGACACTTGGCGCTGAAGCTTTCTTT.

This chain uses TRBV12-5 with TRBJ2-1; TRBD1 matches at 12 bases. The CDR3 is made up of 19 amino acids. The germline V gene encodes CDR1 LGHNT and CDR2 FRNRAP. V lost 2 bases and J lost 4; bases outside the gene matches: 12. The CDR3: CASGLNSPGQGAVYNEQFF. CDR3 nucleotides: TGTGCTAGTGGTTTGAACTCTCCGGGACAGGGGGCTGTATACAATGAGCAGTTCTTC.

This chain connects TRBV4-2 to TRBJ2-7, with 9 nucleotides matching TRBD2. The CDR3 sequence is 16 residues long. J gave up 2 bases and V 0 bases, and 5 bases lay outside the gene matches. Germline loops: CDR1 LGHNA, CDR2 YNFKEQ. CDR3 sequence reads: CASSQEPSGVTYEQYF. The DNA for the CDR3 is TGTGCCAGCAGCCAAGAGCCTAGCGGGGTAACCTACGAGCAGTACTTC.

The chain combines TRBV5-1 with TRBJ1-1; 7 nucleotides agree with TRBD1. CDR1 is SGHRS and CDR2 is YFSETQ in the germline V gene. V shed 4 bases, J shed 1 base, and the junction held 4 bases outside the gene matches. CDR3 size: 14 residues. CDR3: CASSQGQPNTEAFF. As DNA, the CDR3 is TGCGCCAGCAGCCAGGGACAGCCGAACACTGAAGCTTTCTTT.

The rearrangement uses TRBV3-1 (or the pseudogene TRBV3-2) and TRBJ1-1; D gene unclear. The germline gives CDR1 LGHDT, CDR2 YNNKEL (reference sequence). The V and J ends lost 5 bases and 1 base respectively, with 8 bases between them. The CDR3 is 13 amino acids. CDR3 nucleotide sequence: TGTGCCAGCAGCGCTACAGAGAACACTGAAGCTTTCTTT. It codes for CASSATENTEAFF.

The V gene is TRBV5-4, the J gene TRBJ1-2, with 9 bases that match TRBD1. This CDR3 region has 15 residues. V was pared by 4 bases and J by 2 bases, with 6 bases of the junction left unmatched. From germline, CDR1 is SGHNT and CDR2 YYREEE (reference sequence). CDR3 amino acids: CASSQTGTGNYGYTF. The CDR3 DNA sequence: TGTGCCAGCAGCCAAACCGGGACAGGGAACTATGGCTACACCTTC.

The rearrangement joins TRBV19 to TRBJ2-1; no clear D. V shed 3 bases and J shed 0 bases, with 9 bases lying between them. CDR3 length equals 15 residues. CDR1 is LNHDA and CDR2 is SQIVND in the germline V gene (reference sequence). CDR3 coding DNA: TGTGCCAGTAGTATCCTACCGAGCTCCTACAATGAGCAGTTCTTC. This translates into CASSILPSSYNEQFF.

This rearrangement joins TRBV2 to TRBJ2-2; 7 nucleotides agree with TRBD1. The germline V gene has CDR1 SNHLY and CDR2 FYNNEI. The V gene end was trimmed by 0 bases and the J gene end by 5 bases; junction bases not matched to a gene: 9. The CDR3 has 17 residues. This CDR3 reads CASSEAGYRGRTGELFF. The CDR3 DNA reads as TGTGCCAGCAGTGAAGCTGGATACAGGGGAAGAACCGGGGAGCTGTTTTTT.

The rearrangement links TRBV5-1 to TRBJ2-3; 15 bases fit TRBD2. Germline V lookup: CDR1 SGHRS, CDR2 YFSETQ. The V segment lost 4 bases and the J segment 5 bases; nucleotides outside the gene matches: 5. The CDR3 is 16 residues long. The CDR3 nucleotides read TGCGCCAGCAGCCCCGGGACTAGCGGGGGGAGAGATACGCAGTATTTT. It codes for CASSPGTSGGRDTQYF.

The V and J genes are TRBV5-5 and TRBJ1-2, with D possibly being TRBD1 (6 bases). CDR1 and CDR2 (germline): SGHKS, YYEKEE (reference sequence). V lost 0 bases, J lost 4 bases, and 13 bases lay in between. This CDR3 is built from 15 residues. CDR3 nucleotides: TGTGCCAGCAGCTTGGAAGGGACAAGGGGCTATGGCTACACCTTC. As protein: CASSLEGTRGYGYTF.

CDR3 protein: CASSPGGAGANVLTF. The CDR3 bases are TGTGCCAGCTCACCGGGGGGGGCCGGGGCCAACGTCCTGACTTTC. The rearrangement uses TRBV18 and TRBJ2-6, with a possible D match to TRBD2 (7 bases). In germline, CDR1 is KGHSH, CDR2 LQKENI. V was pared by 3 bases and J by 4 bases, with 10 bases between. The CDR3 contains 15 residues.

The J gene is TRBJ1-3, the V gene TRBV7-6, with D tentatively TRBD1 (6 bases). Germline V lookup: CDR1 SGHVS, CDR2 FNYEAQ. The length of the CDR3 is 15 residues. The ends were cut back, 5 bases at V and 3 bases at J, with 14 bases in the middle. CDR3 loop: CASSRLTGIGNTIYF. The CDR3 DNA sequence: TGTGCCAGCAGCCGCCTGACAGGCATTGGAAACACCATATATTTT.

The chain links TRBV11-3 to TRBJ2-1; 8 positions agree with TRBD1. With V trimmed by 0 bases and J by 2 bases, 6 bases remained unmatched. The V gene's germline CDR1 is SGHNT and CDR2 YENEEA. This CDR3 is 17 amino acids long. CDR3 sequence (DNA): TGTGCCAGCAGCTTAGATCTTCCAGGGGGCGCCTACAATGAGCAGTTCTTC. Translated: CASSLDLPGGAYNEQFF.

The chain recombines TRBV2 with TRBJ2-5; weak D call: TRBD1 (6 bases). Deletions cut 3 bases from V and 4 bases from J, with 12 bases between. CDR1 and CDR2 from the germline V gene are SNHLY and FYNNEI. The CDR3 has 14 amino acids. The CDR3 bases are TGTGCCAGCAGTGATAACAGGGTGGTAGAGACCCAGTACTTC. The encoded protein is CASSDNRVVETQYF.

V and J are TRBV12-5 and TRBJ2-1, with D possibly matching TRBD2 (5 bases). CDR1 LGHNT and CDR2 FRNRAP come from the germline V gene. The CDR3 spans 13 residues. V lost 6 bases to trimming and J lost 6 bases, with 12 bases between them. This CDR3 reads CASGLDSRNEQFF. CDR3 coding DNA: TGTGCTAGTGGACTGGACTCGCGCAATGAGCAGTTCTTC.

A single count supports this clone. The rearrangement joins TRBV7-3 to TRBJ1-1, with D possibly matching TRBD1 (5 bases). The germline V and J ends were trimmed by 10 bases and 1 base, with 13 bases remaining between them. This CDR3 is 13 amino acids long. The germline V gene has CDR1 SGHTA and CDR2 FQGTGA. CDR3 DNA: TGTGCCACCTCGACAGCACCGAACACTGAAGCTTTCTTT. Translating it yields CATSTAPNTEAFF.

This clone was seen a few times. V usage is TRBV27 and J usage is TRBJ1-1, with 9 bases fitting TRBD1. V dropped 5 bases and J dropped 4; count of bases not matched to a gene: 14. Germline values: CDR1 MNHEY, CDR2 SMNVEV (reference sequence). The CDR3 length is 17 residues. For the CDR3, the DNA is TGTGCCAGCAGTCCCTACAGGGGGCGGATTAGGGGCACTGAAGCTTTCTTT. Its translation is CASSPYRGRIRGTEAFF.

This rearrangement joins TRBV19 to TRBJ1-3; a possible D gene is TRBD1 (5 bases). Germline-derived CDR1 and CDR2 are LNHDA and SQIVND (reference sequence). The length of the CDR3 is 16 residues. Trimming removed 2 bases from V and 0 bases from J, with 11 bases in between. This chain's CDR3 is CASSITGGVSGNTIYF. Written as DNA, the CDR3 is TGTGCCAGTAGTATAACGGGAGGGGTCTCTGGAAACACCATATATTTT.

The V and J genes are TRBV19 and TRBJ1-2, with D unclear. V lost 6 bases and J 4 bases, leaving 6 bases between the germline ends. The V gene's germline CDR1 is LNHDA and CDR2 SQIVND (reference sequence). This CDR3 is built from 11 residues. CDR3 in DNA: TGTGCCAGTAGGGTCAGCTATGGCTACACCTTC. This sequence encodes CASRVSYGYTF.

The chain recombines TRBV27 with TRBJ2-7; 7 positions match TRBD1. Germline trimming cut 8 bases from V and 1 base from J; bases unmatched to any gene: 5. Germline CDR1 and CDR2: MNHEY and SMNVEV (reference sequence). The CDR3 runs 13 residues. CDR3 DNA sequence: TGTGCCAGCGGGTCAGGGGGATCCTACGAGCAGTACTTC. Its translation is CASGSGGSYEQYF.

This CDR3 is CASGLAVDNEQFF. For the CDR3, the DNA is TGTGCCAGTGGACTAGCGGTTGACAATGAGCAGTTCTTC. V and J are TRBV6-5 and TRBJ2-1; 10 positions match TRBD2. The germline gives CDR1 MNHEY, CDR2 SVGAGI. This CDR3 has 13 amino acids. V lost 9 bases, J lost 5 bases, and 4 bases stayed unmatched.